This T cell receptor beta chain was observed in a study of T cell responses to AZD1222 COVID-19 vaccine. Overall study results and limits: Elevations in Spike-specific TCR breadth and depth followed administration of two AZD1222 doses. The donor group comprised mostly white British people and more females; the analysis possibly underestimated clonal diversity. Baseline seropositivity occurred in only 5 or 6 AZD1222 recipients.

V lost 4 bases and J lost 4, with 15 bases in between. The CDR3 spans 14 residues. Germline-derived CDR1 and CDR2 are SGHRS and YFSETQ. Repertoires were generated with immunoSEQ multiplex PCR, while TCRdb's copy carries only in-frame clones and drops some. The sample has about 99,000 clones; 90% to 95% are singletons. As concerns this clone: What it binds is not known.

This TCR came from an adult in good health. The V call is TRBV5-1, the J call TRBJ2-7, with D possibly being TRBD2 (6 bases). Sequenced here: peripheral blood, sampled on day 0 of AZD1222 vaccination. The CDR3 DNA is TGCGCCAGCAGCCCGAGGATTGGGGGGTACGAGCAGTACTTC. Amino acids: CASSPRIGGYEQYF.